The 17 T cell receptor beta chains given below trace back to one sample, sequenced in a study of a mutant IDH1 vaccine in newly diagnosed glioma. Time point specified: baseline, week 1 (first vaccination visit). As to treatment: pre-vaccination baseline after standard-of-care therapy. Method: immunoSEQ multiplex PCR; TCRdb's copy keeps in-frame clones and lacks some. The profile shows around 99,000 clones, 80% of them singletons. The sequenced sample was PBMCs, obtained from a glioma patient treated with radiotherapy, temozolomide or both. These receptors were taken from a man aged 40-49 years with glioma.

The rearrangement links TRBV5-1 to TRBJ2-7; D perhaps matches TRBD2 (6 bases). The CDR3 has 14 amino acids. The V and J ends lost 3 bases and 4 bases respectively, with 14 bases between them. Per germline, CDR1 SGHRS and CDR2 YFSETQ. CDR3 sequence: CASSSDGGRYEQYF. For the CDR3, the DNA is TGCGCCAGCAGCTCTGACGGGGGACGGTACGAGCAGTACTTC.

The chain combines TRBV19 with TRBJ2-3; 9 positions agree with TRBD2. Per the germline V gene, CDR1 is LNHDA and CDR2 is SQIVND (reference sequence). V was clipped by 4 bases and J by 2 bases; unmatched bases: 4. The CDR3 contains 15 residues. The CDR3 sequence: CASSRSGGNTDTQYF. The CDR3 region has the DNA TGTGCCAGTAGTAGGAGCGGGGGGAACACAGATACGCAGTATTTT.

The chain has TRBV11-2 and TRBJ2-2; 13 nucleotides line up with TRBD2. This CDR3 spans 15 amino acids. Per germline, CDR1 SGHAT and CDR2 FQNNGV. V gave up 6 bases and J gave up 6 bases; unmatched junction bases: 4. CDR3 region: CASRTSGRAPGELFF. The CDR3 region has the DNA TGTGCCAGCAGAACTAGCGGGAGGGCCCCCGGGGAGCTGTTTTTT.

This clone was seen a handful of times. The chain couples TRBV5-1 to TRBJ2-5, with D tentatively TRBD1 (6 bases). The CDR3 spans 14 residues. Germline assignment: CDR1 SGHRS and CDR2 YFSETQ. V was shortened by 4 bases and J by 2 bases, with 12 bases between the two germline ends. The chain's CDR3 is CASSPTGPQETQYF. CDR3 nucleotides: TGCGCCAGCAGCCCTACAGGGCCTCAAGAGACCCAGTACTTC.

V and J are TRBV5-1 and TRBJ2-1; maybe TRBD2 (6 bases). The germline CDR1 and CDR2 sequences are SGHRS and YFSETQ. The V end was cut by 2 bases, the J end by 7 bases, with 7 bases between. CDR3 length: 12 residues. Here the CDR3 DNA reads TGCGCCAGCAGCTTTAGCGGTAATGAGCAGTTCTTC. Translation: CASSFSGNEQFF.

The V and J genes are TRBV5-4 and TRBJ2-1; D is perhaps TRBD1 or TRBD2 (5 bases each). Germline values: CDR1 SGHNT, CDR2 YYREEE (reference sequence). Trimming pared 4 bases from V and 3 bases from J, leaving 14 bases between. The CDR3 is made up of 15 amino acids. The CDR3: CASSVGGDSYNEQFF. CDR3 bases: TGTGCCAGCAGCGTTGGAGGCGACAGCTACAATGAGCAGTTCTTC.

The genes are TRBV5-4 and TRBJ2-1; tentative D call: TRBD2 (6 bases). Germline-derived CDR1 and CDR2 are SGHNT and YYREEE (reference sequence). V lost 4 bases and J 0 bases, leaving 17 bases between the germline ends. This CDR3 has 17 residues. CDR3 bases: TGTGCCAGCAGCGGAGGCGGGGCGGGCGGCTCCTACAATGAGCAGTTCTTC. Translated, it gives CASSGGGAGGSYNEQFF.

V gene TRBV18 combines with J gene TRBJ2-2; tentatively, D is TRBD1 or TRBD2 (5 bases each). V dropped 3 bases and J dropped 4 bases, with 15 bases sitting between them. Germline V gives CDR1 KGHSH, CDR2 LQKENI. This CDR3 spans 16 amino acids. Here the CDR3 reads CASSPSPGPGTGELFF. CDR3 nucleotide sequence: TGTGCCAGCTCACCTTCCCCGGGGCCCGGCACCGGGGAGCTGTTTTTT.

This clone was found once. The DNA for the CDR3 is TGTGCCAGCACTTTTAGGGCTGGCAGGGGGAACTATGGCTACACCTTC. Its translation: CASTFRAGRGNYGYTF. The rearrangement uses TRBV27 and TRBJ1-2; TRBD1 matches 7 bases. This CDR3 is 16 amino acids long. V shed 7 bases, J shed 2 bases, and the junction held 13 bases outside the gene matches. Germline loops: CDR1 MNHEY, CDR2 SMNVEV (reference sequence).

V gene TRBV30 combines with J gene TRBJ1-4, with 9 bases identical to TRBD1. This CDR3 region has 14 residues. CDR1 and CDR2 (germline): GTSNPN, SVGIG (reference sequence). Trimming at V came to 1 base and at J to 7 bases, leaving 4 bases not matched to a gene. The CDR3 sequence is CAWSGGQGREKLFF. In nucleotides, the CDR3 is TGTGCCTGGAGTGGGGGACAGGGACGTGAAAAACTGTTTTTT.

The rearrangement uses TRBV5-1 and TRBJ2-3, with 9 bases fitting TRBD2. The CDR3 is 19 amino acids. V was clipped by 0 bases and J by 0 bases; unmatched bases: 11. CDR1 and CDR2 from the germline V gene are SGHRS and YFSETQ. In DNA form, the CDR3 reads TGCGCCAGCAGCTTGGGAACTAGCGGGTACAGAAGAAGCACAGATACGCAGTATTTT. As protein: CASSLGTSGYRRSTDTQYF. Full variable domain (outside the CDR3, taken from reference TRBV5-1 and TRBJ2-3): KAGVTQTPRYLIKTRGQQVTLSCSPISGHRSVSWYQQTPGQGLQFLFEYFSETQRNKGNFPGRFSGRQFSNSRSEMNVSTLELGDSALYLCASSLGTSGYRRSTDTQYFGPGTRLTVL.

This clone has just a few counts. The junction differs from germline at one of its ends, possibly a read error. The chain recombines TRBV7-7 with TRBJ2-2, with TRBD1 identical over 8 bases. Per germline, CDR1 SSHAT and CDR2 FNYEAQ (reference sequence). The CDR3 runs to 15 residues. The CDR3: CASSGPGQATGELFF. The DNA for the CDR3 is TGTGCTAGCAGCGGACCGGGACAGGCCACCGGGGAGCTGTTTTTT.

In its sample, this clone was seen a few times. The chain combines TRBV7-9 with TRBJ1-1; D call uncertain. Germline values: CDR1 SEHNR, CDR2 FQNEAQ (reference sequence). V was trimmed by 3 bases and J by 0 bases, leaving 5 bases between them. This CDR3 has 13 residues. This CDR3 is CASSFNMNTEAFF. CDR3 DNA sequence: TGTGCCAGCAGCTTTAACATGAACACTGAAGCTTTCTTT.

The chain carries TRBV4-2 and TRBJ2-7; D gene ambiguous. The CDR3 is 14 amino acids. Trimming removed 1 base from V and 4 bases from J, with 11 bases in between. CDR1 is LGHNA and CDR2 is YNFKEQ in the germline V gene. Written as DNA, the CDR3 is TGTGCCAGCAGCCAAGGTGTCTACGAATACGAGCAGTACTTC. Translation gives CASSQGVYEYEQYF.

CDR3 amino acids: CASSWGTGGSYEQYF. As DNA, the CDR3 is TGTGCCAGCAGCTGGGGGACAGGGGGCAGCTACGAGCAGTACTTC. V is TRBV11-2 and J is TRBJ2-7, with TRBD1 identical over 12 bases. Germline V lookup: CDR1 SGHAT, CDR2 FQNNGV. V dropped 4 bases and J dropped 3; count of bases not matched to a gene: 4. The CDR3 has 15 residues.

This chain links TRBV5-4 with TRBJ2-4, with D possibly TRBD1 on 6 matching bases. The CDR3 contains 14 residues. Trimming removed 9 bases from V and 6 bases from J, with 19 bases in between. Germline-derived CDR1 and CDR2 are SGHNT and YYREEE (reference sequence). Here the CDR3 DNA reads TGTGCCACCGCAAATCAGGGGAGAGGAAACATTCAGTACTTC. Its protein is CATANQGRGNIQYF.

This clone was counted ten times or more. The chain couples TRBV5-1 to TRBJ2-3, with unresolved D. Germline V gives CDR1 SGHRS, CDR2 YFSETQ. CDR3 length: 15 amino acids. Trimming removed 4 bases at V and 5 bases at J, with 17 bases between. The CDR3 protein is CASSGAEGIGDTQYF. CDR3 in DNA: TGCGCCAGCAGCGGAGCAGAAGGGATAGGAGATACGCAGTATTTT.